The source of this T cell receptor (beta chain) is a study of circulating and synovial CD4+ cells in juvenile arthritis. This clone was seen only once. Its antigen is undetermined. The CDR3 is made up of 20 amino acids. Losses at the gene ends were 3 bases for V and 1 base for J; bases not matched to a gene: 11. The germline gives CDR1 LGHNA, CDR2 YSLEER. General study points: Deeper sequencing increased measured overlap with synovial clonotypes. Bulk blood CD4 repertoires were more diverse than these. Bulk blood CD4 samples held at least an order of magnitude more or fewer genomes than CPL. These blood cells shared more CDR3 sequences with synovium than bulk blood.

Libraries were prepared by immunoSEQ multiplex PCR; TCRdb keeps only in-frame clonotypes and omits some of them. The profile shows 30,000 to 40,000 clones, 90% to 95% of them singletons. The chain combines TRBV4-3 with TRBJ2-2, with 13 bases fitting TRBD2. Sequencing used CD4+ T cells from blood. This TCR derives from a human donor with juvenile idiopathic arthritis. CDR3 nucleotide sequence: TGCGCCAGCAGCCAGATCCGGACTAGCGGGGGAAGAAGGAACACCGGGGAGCTGTTTTTT. This sequence encodes CASSQIRTSGGRRNTGELFF.